This TCR beta chain originates from a study of metastatic and nonmetastatic thyroid tumors. In the study overall: Peripheral blood and tumor or nodule samples from malignant and benign thyroid patients were compared.

Original methodology: CDR3 differences across clinicopathological groups were used to build a distant-metastasis classifier for papillary thyroid cancer. TCRdb re-analyzed the PCR reads through MiXCR. TCRdb's processing, not the authors' own work, is the source of the V and J calls. The sample holds about 18,000 clones; approximately 20% are singletons and the top ten take about 18%. Not a single patient had been given any form of treatment at any point before undergoing thyroid surgery. V lost 4 bases, J lost 4 bases, and 8 bases stayed unmatched. CDR1 is LNHDA and CDR2 is SQIVND in the germline V gene (reference sequence). This CDR3 region has 15 residues. Findings and caveats of the study: Versus benign nodules, malignant thyroid tumors reportedly had significantly higher TCR beta diversity, in blood and tumor.

A few counts support this clone. The target antigen is unknown. The receptor's source is a female donor with papillary thyroid cancer or a benign thyroid nodule (not recorded which). Some clones in this sample may be carry-over from other donors' samples. The chain links TRBV19 to TRBJ2-3, with 7 positions matching TRBD2. The sample taken for sequencing was tumor tissue. The CDR3 region has the DNA TGTGCCAGTAGTACCCGCCCTGGGGGGGCAGATACGCAGTATTTT. This codes for CASSTRPGGADTQYF.